These T cell receptor beta chains were read from a single sample in a study of response to subunit inactivated influenza vaccine. From the RT-PCR reads, TCRdb called clonotypes with MiXCR, one entry per CDR3 protein. Of a few hundred thousand distinct CDR3 sequences listed, approximately 12% are singletons. The material was non-naive T cells sorted from PBMCs, obtained less than 15 days before vaccination. Receptors originate from a man aged 45-65 years who received an inactivated influenza vaccine. Each CDR3 is given with its conserved first and last residue. Each record gives: clone size, V gene, J gene, D gene, CDR3 protein, CDR3 DNA. The D gene is left open where the match is weak. Clone size is not always given. Where it is, it says once, few, many or a class for expanded clones.

many	TRBV12-3/TRBV12-4	TRBJ1-1	-	CASSRGSEAFF	TGTGCCAGCAGTCGAGGGAGTGAAGCTTTCTTT
-	TRBV7-9	TRBJ2-7	TRBD2	CASSLRLAGGSVSRPYF	TGTGCCAGCAGCCTCCGACTAGCGGGAGGATCGGTGAGTCGGCCGTACTTC
-	TRBV3-1	TRBJ1-4	-	CASSQRDGVGKLFF	TGTGCCAGCAGCCAAAGAGACGGGGTGGGAAAACTGTTTTTT
few	TRBV20-1	TRBJ2-1	-	CSASSDEQFF	TGCAGTGCTTCGTCAGATGAGCAGTTCTTC
few	TRBV12-3/TRBV12-4	TRBJ1-4	-	CASSTTGNHEKLFF	TGTGCCAGCAGTACGACAGGAAACCATGAAAAACTGTTTTTT
-	TRBV5-1	TRBJ2-1	TRBD2	CASSLGGGPHEQFF	TGCGCCAGCAGCTTGGGGGGAGGGCCCCATGAGCAGTTCTTC
many	TRBV3-1	TRBJ2-7	-	CASSQVGHEQYF	TGTGCCAGCAGCCAAGTGGGTCACGAGCAGTACTTC
few	TRBV15	TRBJ2-7	TRBD1	CATSRDQGAYEQYF	TGTGCCACCAGCAGAGATCAGGGGGCTTACGAGCAGTACTTC
many	TRBV7-2	TRBJ2-7	-	CASSLGTANYEQYF	TGTGCCAGCAGCTTAGGGACAGCGAACTACGAGCAGTACTTC
many	TRBV12-3/TRBV12-4	TRBJ1-2	-	CASSIAQGYTF	TGTGCCAGCAGTATAGCACAGGGATACACCTTC
many	TRBV28	TRBJ2-7	-	CASFSFYGAGEQYF	TGTGCCAGTTTCTCCTTTTATGGGGCGGGCGAGCAGTACTTC
many	TRBV19	TRBJ1-5	-	CASSQMGVYSNQPQHF	TGTGCCAGTAGCCAAATGGGGGTGTATAGCAATCAGCCCCAGCATTTT
-	TRBV5-1	TRBJ2-2	TRBD2	CASSPLPGLAGTGELFF	TGCGCCAGCAGCCCCCTACCAGGACTAGCGGGGACCGGGGAGCTGTTTTTT
few	TRBV5-1	TRBJ2-7	-	CASSYPRTDDEQYF	TGCGCCAGCAGCTATCCCCGGACAGACGACGAGCAGTACTTC
-	TRBV28	TRBJ2-4	-	CASSLGGGGNIQYF	TGTGCCAGCAGTTTGGGAGGGGGCGGGAACATTCAGTACTTC
many	TRBV29-1	TRBJ2-3	TRBD2	CSVEGRRGGDTQYF	TGCAGCGTTGAGGGACGTAGGGGAGGGGATACGCAGTATTTT
-	TRBV11-2	TRBJ2-3	-	CASSHRILAAYYTDTQDF	TGTGCCAGCAGCCACCGTATATTGGCAGCCTACTACACAGATACGCAGGATTTT
many	TRBV20-1	TRBJ2-5	TRBD1	CSVNRGTETQYF	TGCAGTGTGAACAGGGGAACGGAGACCCAGTACTTC
few	TRBV7-2	TRBJ2-5	TRBD2	CASSSGTSGGYETQYF	TGTGCCAGCAGCTCTGGGACTAGCGGGGGATATGAGACCCAGTACTTC
few	TRBV7-2	TRBJ2-1	-	CASSLREGENEQFF	TGTGCCAGCAGCTTGAGGGAGGGGGAAAATGAGCAGTTCTTC
-	TRBV6-2/TRBV6-3	TRBJ2-5	-	CASSYPGPAQTQYF	TGTGCCAGCAGTTACCCCGGGCCGGCACAGACCCAGTACTTC
-	TRBV5-5	TRBJ2-7	-	CASSPFPAYEQYF	TGTGCCAGCAGCCCGTTCCCCGCCTACGAGCAGTACTTC
-	TRBV11-3	TRBJ2-1	-	CASSLEGAFNEQFF	TGTGCCAGCAGCTTAGAGGGGGCCTTCAATGAGCAGTTCTTC
-	TRBV7-2	TRBJ2-4	TRBD2	CASSPGLAGGNIQYF	TGTGCCAGCAGCCCCGGCCTAGCGGGTGGAAACATTCAGTACTTC
-	TRBV2	TRBJ1-1	-	CASSEQDTMNTEAFF	TGTGCCAGCAGTGAGCAGGACACCATGAACACTGAAGCTTTCTTT
-	TRBV6-5	TRBJ2-1	TRBD2	CASSYSPSGGIYNEQFF	TGTGCCAGCAGTTACTCTCCTAGCGGGGGGATATACAATGAGCAGTTCTTC
few	TRBV6-2/TRBV6-3	TRBJ1-5	-	CASRTDGNQPQHF	TGTGCCAGCAGGACGGACGGGAATCAGCCCCAGCATTTT
-	TRBV20-1	TRBJ1-6	-	CSASRISAGLYSPLHF	TGCAGTGCTAGCCGCATCTCGGCAGGTCTTTATTCACCCCTCCACTTT
medium-sized	TRBV2	TRBJ2-1	-	CARTDSSYNEQFF	TGTGCCAGGACGGATAGCTCCTACAATGAGCAGTTCTTC
-	TRBV7-2	TRBJ2-5	-	CASSPSRQETQYF	TGTGCCAGCAGCCCGTCACGGCAAGAGACCCAGTACTTC
-	TRBV10-3	TRBJ2-3	-	CAISETGAADTQYF	TGTGCCATCAGTGAGACAGGAGCGGCAGATACGCAGTATTTT
many	TRBV7-8	TRBJ2-3	-	CASSPNFLRTDTQYF	TGTGCCAGCAGCCCAAACTTTCTCCGCACAGATACGCAGTATTTT
-	TRBV7-3	TRBJ2-1	TRBD2	CASSLSGRGSYNEQFF	TGTGCCAGCAGCTTATCCGGGAGGGGGTCCTACAATGAGCAGTTCTTC
many	TRBV28	TRBJ2-7	-	CASIQDFGSGYEQYF	TGTGCCAGCATTCAGGACTTTGGATCCGGCTACGAGCAGTACTTC
many	TRBV10-3	TRBJ2-3	TRBD2	CAISTSGGSDTQYF	TGTGCCATCAGTACAAGCGGGGGATCAGATACGCAGTATTTT
few	TRBV7-8	TRBJ2-7	-	CASSPGPDYEQYF	TGTGCCAGCAGCCCGGGGCCCGACTACGAGCAGTACTTC
-	TRBV5-4	TRBJ1-2	-	CASSLEAENGYTF	TGTGCCAGCAGCTTGGAGGCCGAAAACGGCTACACCTTC
few	TRBV20-1	TRBJ2-2	TRBD2	CSAADLAGVSTGELFF	TGCAGTGCTGCCGACCTAGCGGGAGTATCCACCGGGGAGCTGTTTTTT
many	TRBV24-1	TRBJ1-2	TRBD1	CATSDRGQGDYGYTF	TGTGCCACCAGTGATCGCGGACAGGGGGACTATGGCTACACCTTC
-	TRBV4-3	TRBJ2-1	TRBD2	CASSHGTSGDNEQFF	TGCGCCAGCAGCCACGGGACTAGCGGGGATAATGAGCAGTTCTTC
few	TRBV3-1	TRBJ1-2	TRBD1	CASSSTQTGIPYGYTF	TGTGCCAGCAGCTCCACTCAGACAGGGATCCCCTATGGCTACACCTTC
many	TRBV7-9	TRBJ2-7	-	CASSSPEGYEQYF	TGTGCCAGCAGCTCCCCAGAGGGCTACGAGCAGTACTTC
-	TRBV20-1	TRBJ2-5	TRBD1	CSARDGRTGRETQYF	TGCAGTGCTAGAGACGGTAGGACAGGCCGGGAGACCCAGTACTTC
many	TRBV20-1	TRBJ1-5	-	CSAASGDQPQHF	TGCAGTGCTGCCTCGGGGGACCAGCCCCAGCATTTT
many	TRBV4-2	TRBJ2-6	-	CASSPLSGESSGANVLTF	TGTGCCAGCAGCCCGCTCTCAGGGGAAAGCTCTGGGGCCAACGTCCTGACTTTC